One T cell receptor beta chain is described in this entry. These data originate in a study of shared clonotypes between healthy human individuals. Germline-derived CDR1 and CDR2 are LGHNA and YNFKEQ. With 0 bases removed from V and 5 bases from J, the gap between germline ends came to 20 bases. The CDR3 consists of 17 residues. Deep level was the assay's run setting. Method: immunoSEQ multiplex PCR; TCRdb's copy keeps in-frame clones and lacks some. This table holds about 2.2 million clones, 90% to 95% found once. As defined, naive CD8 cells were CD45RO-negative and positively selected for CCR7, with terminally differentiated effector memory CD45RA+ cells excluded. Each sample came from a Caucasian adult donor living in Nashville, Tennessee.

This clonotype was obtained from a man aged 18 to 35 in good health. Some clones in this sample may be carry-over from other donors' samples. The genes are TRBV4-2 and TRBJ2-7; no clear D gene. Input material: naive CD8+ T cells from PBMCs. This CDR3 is CASSQEPQPGVYNEQYF. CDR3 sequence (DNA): TGTGCCAGCAGCCAAGAGCCCCAGCCCGGAGTTTACAACGAGCAGTACTTC.